This TCR beta chain comes out of a study of cytomegalovirus exposure and HLA in healthy donors. J gave up 0 bases and V 4 bases, and 14 bases lay outside the gene matches. The CDR3 consists of 20 residues. In germline, CDR1 is SGDLS, CDR2 YYNGEE. The PCR had 60 Vbeta and 13 Jbeta primers. Clones were sequenced by immunoSEQ multiplex PCR, and TCRdb holds only the in-frame ones, with some missing. The repertoire holds about 59,000 clones, with 65% to 80% as singletons. The source of this sequence is a man aged 30 to 45 in good health and CMV-seropositive. The rearrangement uses TRBV9 and TRBJ2-3, with 13 bases that match TRBD2. Sequenced sample: PBMCs. The CDR3: CASSPRTSGGLYTSTDTQYF. For the CDR3, the DNA is TGTGCCAGCAGCCCCAGGACTAGCGGGGGACTTTATACTAGCACAGATACGCAGTATTTT.